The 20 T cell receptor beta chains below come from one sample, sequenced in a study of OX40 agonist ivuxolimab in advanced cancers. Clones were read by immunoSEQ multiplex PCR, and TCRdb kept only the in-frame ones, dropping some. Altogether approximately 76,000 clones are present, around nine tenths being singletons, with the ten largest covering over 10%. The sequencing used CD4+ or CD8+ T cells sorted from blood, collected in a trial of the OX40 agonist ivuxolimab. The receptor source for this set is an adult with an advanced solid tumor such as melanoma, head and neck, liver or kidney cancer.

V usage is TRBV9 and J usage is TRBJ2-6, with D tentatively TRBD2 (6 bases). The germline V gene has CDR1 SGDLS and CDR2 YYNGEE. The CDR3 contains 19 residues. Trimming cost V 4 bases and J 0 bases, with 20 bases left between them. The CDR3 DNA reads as TGTGCCAGCAGCATCCCCGGGAGCGGAACCAGCTCTGGGGCCAACGTCCTGACTTTC. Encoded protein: CASSIPGSGTSSGANVLTF.

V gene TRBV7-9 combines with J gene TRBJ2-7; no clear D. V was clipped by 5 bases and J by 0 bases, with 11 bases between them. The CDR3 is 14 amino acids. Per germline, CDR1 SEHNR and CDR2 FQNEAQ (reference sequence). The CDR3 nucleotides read TGTGCCAGCAGCCGGACGGCGAGCTCCTACGAGCAGTACTTC. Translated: CASSRTASSYEQYF.

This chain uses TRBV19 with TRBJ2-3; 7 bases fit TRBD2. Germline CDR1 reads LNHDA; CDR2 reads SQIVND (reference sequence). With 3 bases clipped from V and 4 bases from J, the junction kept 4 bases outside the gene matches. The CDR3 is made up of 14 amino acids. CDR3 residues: CASSMGGRSDTQYF. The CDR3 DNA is TGTGCCAGTAGTATGGGCGGGAGATCAGATACGCAGTATTTT.

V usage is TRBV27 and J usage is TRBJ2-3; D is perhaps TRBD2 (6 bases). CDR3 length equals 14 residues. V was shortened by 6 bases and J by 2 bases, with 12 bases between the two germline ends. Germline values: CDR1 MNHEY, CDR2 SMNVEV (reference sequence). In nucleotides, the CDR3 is TGTGCCAGCAGCCTGGGGGACTTCACAGATACGCAGTATTTT. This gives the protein CASSLGDFTDTQYF.

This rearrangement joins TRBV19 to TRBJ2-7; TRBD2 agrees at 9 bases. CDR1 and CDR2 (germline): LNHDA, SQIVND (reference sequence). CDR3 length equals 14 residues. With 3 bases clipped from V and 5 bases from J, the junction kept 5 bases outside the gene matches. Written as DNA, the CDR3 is TGTGCCAGTAGTATCCATAGCGGGAGTAACGAGCAGTACTTC. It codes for CASSIHSGSNEQYF.

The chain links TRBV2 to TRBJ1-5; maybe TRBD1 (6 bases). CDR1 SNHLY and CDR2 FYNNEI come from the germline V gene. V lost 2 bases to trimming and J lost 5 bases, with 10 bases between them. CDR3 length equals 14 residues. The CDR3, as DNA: TGTGCCAGCAGTGAAAGGCCAGGGGATCAGCCCCAGCATTTT. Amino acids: CASSERPGDQPQHF. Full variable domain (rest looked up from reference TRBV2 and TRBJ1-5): EPEVTQTPSHQVTQMGQEVILRCVPISNHLYFYWYRQILGQKVEFLVSFYNNEISEKSEIFDDQFSVERPDGSNFTLKIRSTKLEDSAMYFCASSERPGDQPQHFGDGTRLSIL.

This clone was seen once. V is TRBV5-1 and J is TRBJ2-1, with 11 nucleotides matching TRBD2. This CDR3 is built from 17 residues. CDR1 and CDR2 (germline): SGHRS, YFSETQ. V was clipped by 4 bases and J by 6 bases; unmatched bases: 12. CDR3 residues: CASSGTSGHAKGNEQFF. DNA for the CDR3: TGCGCCAGCAGCGGGACTAGCGGACACGCGAAGGGCAATGAGCAGTTCTTC.

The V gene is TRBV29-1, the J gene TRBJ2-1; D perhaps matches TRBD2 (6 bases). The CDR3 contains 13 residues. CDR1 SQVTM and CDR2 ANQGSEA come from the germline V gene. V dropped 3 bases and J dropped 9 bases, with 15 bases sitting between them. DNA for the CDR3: TGCAGCGTTGATCCAAATCTAGCGTTTGAGCAGTTCTTC. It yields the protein CSVDPNLAFEQFF.

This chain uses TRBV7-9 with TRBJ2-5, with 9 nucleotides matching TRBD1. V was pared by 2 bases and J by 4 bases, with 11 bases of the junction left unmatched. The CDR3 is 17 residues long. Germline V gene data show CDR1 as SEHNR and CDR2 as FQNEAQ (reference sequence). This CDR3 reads CASSLLKTGGAGETQYF. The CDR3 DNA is TGTGCCAGCAGCTTATTAAAGACAGGGGGTGCTGGAGAGACCCAGTACTTC.

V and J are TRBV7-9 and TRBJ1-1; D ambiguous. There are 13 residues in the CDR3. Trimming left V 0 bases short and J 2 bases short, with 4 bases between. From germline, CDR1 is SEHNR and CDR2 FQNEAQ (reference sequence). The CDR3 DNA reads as TGTGCCAGCAGCTTAGCAGCCAACACTGAAGCTTTCTTT. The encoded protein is CASSLAANTEAFF.

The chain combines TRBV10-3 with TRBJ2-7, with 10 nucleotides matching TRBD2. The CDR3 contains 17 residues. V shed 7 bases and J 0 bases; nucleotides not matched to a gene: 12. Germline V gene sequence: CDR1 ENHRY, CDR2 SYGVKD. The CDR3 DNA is TGTGCCATCAACCATTCAAACAGCGGGAGGGCCTCCTACGAGCAGTACTTC. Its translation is CAINHSNSGRASYEQYF.

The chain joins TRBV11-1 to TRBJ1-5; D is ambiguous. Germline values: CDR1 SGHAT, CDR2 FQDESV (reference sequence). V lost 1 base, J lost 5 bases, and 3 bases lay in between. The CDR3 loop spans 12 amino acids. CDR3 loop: CASSLGHQPQHF. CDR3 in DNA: TGTGCCAGCAGCTTAGGACATCAGCCCCAGCATTTT.

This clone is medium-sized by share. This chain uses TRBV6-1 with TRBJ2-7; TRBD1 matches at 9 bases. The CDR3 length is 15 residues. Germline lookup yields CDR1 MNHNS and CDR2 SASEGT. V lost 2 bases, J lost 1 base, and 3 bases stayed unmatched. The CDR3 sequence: CASSESGTGSYEQYF. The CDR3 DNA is TGTGCCAGCAGTGAAAGTGGGACAGGGTCCTACGAGCAGTACTTC.

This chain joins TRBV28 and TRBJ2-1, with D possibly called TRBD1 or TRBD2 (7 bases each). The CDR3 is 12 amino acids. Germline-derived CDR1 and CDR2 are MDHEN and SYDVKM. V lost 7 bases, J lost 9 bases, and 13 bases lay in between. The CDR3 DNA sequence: TGTGCCAGCATGCAGGGGGAGGGTGAGCAGTTCTTC. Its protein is CASMQGEGEQFF.

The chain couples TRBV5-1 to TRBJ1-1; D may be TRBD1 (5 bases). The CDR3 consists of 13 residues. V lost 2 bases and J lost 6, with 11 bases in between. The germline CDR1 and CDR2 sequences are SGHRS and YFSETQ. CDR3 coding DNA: TGCGCCAGCAGCTTTCTAGGGGTCGCTGAAGCTTTCTTT. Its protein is CASSFLGVAEAFF. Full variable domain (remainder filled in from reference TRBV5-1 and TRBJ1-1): KAGVTQTPRYLIKTRGQQVTLSCSPISGHRSVSWYQQTPGQGLQFLFEYFSETQRNKGNFPGRFSGRQFSNSRSEMNVSTLELGDSALYLCASSFLGVAEAFFGQGTRLTVV.

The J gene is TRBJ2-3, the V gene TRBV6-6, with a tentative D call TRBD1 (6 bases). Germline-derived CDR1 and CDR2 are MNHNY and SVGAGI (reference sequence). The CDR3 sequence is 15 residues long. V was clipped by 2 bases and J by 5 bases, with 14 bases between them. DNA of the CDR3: TGTGCCAGCAGTTACACGACAGGTGAAGTAGATACGCAGTATTTT. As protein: CASSYTTGEVDTQYF.

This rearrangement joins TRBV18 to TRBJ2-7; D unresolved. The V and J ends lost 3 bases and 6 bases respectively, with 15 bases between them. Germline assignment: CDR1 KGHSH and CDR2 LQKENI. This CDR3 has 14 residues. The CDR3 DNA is TGTGCCAGCTCACCGATTGGGGATCCGGGCGAGCAGTACTTC. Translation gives CASSPIGDPGEQYF.

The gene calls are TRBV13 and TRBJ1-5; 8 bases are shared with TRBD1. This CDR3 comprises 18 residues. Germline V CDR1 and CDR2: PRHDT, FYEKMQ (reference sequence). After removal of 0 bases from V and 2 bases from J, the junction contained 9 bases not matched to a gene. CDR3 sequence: CASSLGGDRWAGNQPQHF. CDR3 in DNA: TGTGCCAGCAGCTTAGGTGGGGACAGGTGGGCAGGCAATCAGCCCCAGCATTTT.

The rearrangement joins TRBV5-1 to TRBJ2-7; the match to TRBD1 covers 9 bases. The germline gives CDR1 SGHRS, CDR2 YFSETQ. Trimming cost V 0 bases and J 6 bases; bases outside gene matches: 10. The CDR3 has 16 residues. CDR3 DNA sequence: TGCGCCAGCAGCTTGGAGCCGGGACAGGGTCAGGTCGAGCAGTACTTC. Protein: CASSLEPGQGQVEQYF.

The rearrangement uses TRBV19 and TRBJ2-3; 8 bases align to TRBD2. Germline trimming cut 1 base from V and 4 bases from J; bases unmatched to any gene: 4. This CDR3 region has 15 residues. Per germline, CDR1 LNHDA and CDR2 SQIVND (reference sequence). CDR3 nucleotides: TGTGCCAGTAGTATAGTTCGGGAGGGCCCAGATACGCAGTATTTT. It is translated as CASSIVREGPDTQYF.